The entry below gives a single T cell receptor (beta chain) sequence along with its context. V was pared by 5 bases and J by 7 bases, with 3 bases of the junction left unmatched. Germline V gene sequence: CDR1 SGHNT, CDR2 YENEEA. The length of the CDR3 is 13 residues. The authors' processing: Estimated nucleated cell counts came from reference gene primer amplification. Libraries were prepared by immunoSEQ multiplex PCR; TCRdb keeps only in-frame clonotypes and omits some of them. The V and J calls and clone size come from that table; D and trimming were worked out from the DNA. The sample includes 100,000 to 150,000 clones, 85% seen only once; the top ten take about a quarter. The data are from a study of blood T cell repertoires in COVID-19. At the level of the study: The United States, Italy and Spain supplied acute and convalescent COVID-19 samples. PBMCs, B-cell-depleted T cells, or T cells provided the cDNA or gDNA that made up the material.

The specimen was peripheral blood. The chain is built from TRBV11-3 and TRBJ1-1; 11 nucleotides agree with TRBD1. The TCR comes from a woman aged 80 or over with acute or convalescent COVID-19. The CDR3 reads CASSAGQGDEAFF. The CDR3 coding sequence is TGTGCCAGCAGCGCGGGACAGGGGGATGAAGCTTTCTTT. Together with reference TRBV11-3 and TRBJ1-1, the CDR3 gives the full variable domain: EAGVVQSPRYKIIEKKQPVAFWCNPISGHNTLYWYLQNLGQGPELLIRYENEEAVDDSQLPKDRFSAERLKGVDSTLKIQPAELGDSAVYLCASSAGQGDEAFFGQGTRLTVV.